The clone carrying this TCR beta chain has at least ten counts. Its specificity is not known. CDR3 length: 15 residues. Losses at the gene ends were 6 bases for V and 1 base for J; bases not matched to a gene: 8. Germline values: CDR1 MNHNY, CDR2 SVGAGI (reference sequence). This specimen belongs to a study of neurological immune-mediated disorders. General observations from the study: Falling below healthy controls, multiple sclerosis showed the least TCR clonal expansion, while HTLV-1-associated myelopathy showed the most. Repertoires from 18 of 34 multiple sclerosis patients grouped phylogenetically into a related-CDR3 cluster, suggesting a possible signature. CDR3 amino acid sequences found in expanded clones were never shared across subjects, suggesting private repertoires in all groups.

The cDNA was synthesized by means of template-switch 5'RACE, which was carried out with 10-nucleotide random UMIs. TCRdb reanalysed the 5' RACE reads using MiXCR and keeps one entry per CDR3 protein. This sample has 120,000 or so distinct CDR3 sequences, with around 3% found just once. This TCR came from a woman in her twenties or thirties with multiple sclerosis. Sequencing was performed on PBMCs. J is TRBJ1-2 and V is TRBV6-6; TRBD1 matches at 7 bases. The CDR3 coding sequence is TGTGCCAGCAGGCGACAGGGCCTGCTTAACTATGGCTACACCTTC. Translated, it gives CASRRQGLLNYGYTF.